This record concerns one TCR beta chain sequence. The antigen is undetermined. The record originates from a study of cytomegalovirus exposure and HLA in healthy donors. Broader study findings: Previously analyzed data showed that most TCR beta V segments were productive at a frequency of about 90% or about 30%. As a later analysis revealed, the rate of TCR association differed by HLA locus, with DRB1 most and HLA-C fewest. Among the most significant clusters, several appeared linked to common viral pathogens in a later analysis.

V gave up 6 bases and J gave up 0 bases; unmatched junction bases: 10. This CDR3 comprises 16 residues. Germline assignment: CDR1 MNHEY and CDR2 SMNVEV (reference sequence). With 60 Vbeta and 13 Jbeta primers, the PCR was carried out. The method was immunoSEQ multiplex PCR; TCRdb's version includes in-frame clones alone and lacks a portion of them. The repertoire holds approximately 150,000 clones, with roughly three quarters as singletons. The sequenced material came from PBMCs. V and J are TRBV27 and TRBJ1-2, with TRBD1 identical over 7 bases. The clonotype originates from a woman between 40 and 55 years old in good health and CMV-seronegative. The CDR3 reads CASRPRDSTSNYGYTF. The CDR3 DNA follows: TGTGCCAGCAGGCCACGGGACAGCACCTCTAACTATGGCTACACCTTC.